The sequence of this T cell receptor (beta chain) was determined in a study of pediatric ulcerative colitis. Sequencing was performed with immunoSEQ multiplex PCR; in TCRdb, only in-frame clones are kept and a portion is missing. The sample includes 32,000 or so clones, almost 85% seen only once; the top ten take approximately 4.5%. The length of the CDR3 is 16 residues. This clone occurred once. The receptor was derived from a boy aged 5-17 years with severe ulcerative colitis. The sequenced material came from blood. The rearrangement links TRBV21-1 to TRBJ2-7; the DNA was not compared with TRBD1, the D call given in the table. TRBV21-1 is tagged as a pseudogene. For the CDR3, the DNA is TGTGCCAGCAGCAAAGAAGTGAGACAGGTTCAGTACGAGCAGTACTTC. Amino acids: CASSKEVRQVQYEQYF.